This T cell receptor (beta chain) came from a study of CD8+CD57+ T cells in acquired aplastic anemia. Before being chosen for sequencing, patients had shown CD8+CD57+ cell expansion by flow cytometry. There are a few counts of this clonotype. Genomic DNA templated the TCR beta VDJ and CDR3 profiling. TCRdb reprocessed the reads with MiXCR, giving one entry per CDR3 protein. The sample consists of about 290,000 distinct CDR3 sequences, 56% of them appearing once. CDR3 length: 14 residues. In germline, CDR1 is DFQATT, CDR2 SNEGSKA (reference sequence). What was sequenced was sorted CD4+, CD8+, or CD8+CD57+ T cells (not recorded which) from PBMCs. The sequence came from a human donor with aplastic anemia. The chain links TRBV20-1 to TRBJ1-3; TRBD1 might be the D (6 bases). The CDR3 region has the DNA TGCAGCGCACAGGGAGGTTTAGCTGGAAACACCATATATTTT. Amino acid sequence: CSAQGGLAGNTIYF.